The clone carrying this TCR beta chain was recorded a few times. The sample is drawn from a study of blood T cells in healthy people across ages. Then a second PCR, running roughly 7 to 11 cycles, was carried out with a sample-barcoded 5' primer and a J-beta primer mix. A template-switch adaptor that had 12 random nucleotides put a tag on each cDNA molecule. All samples gave at least 2.5 million CDR3-containing paired-end reads. TCRdb re-called the 5' RACE reads with MiXCR, one entry per CDR3 protein. The sample yields 1.6 million or so distinct CDR3 sequences, roughly 32% seen once. The sequenced sample was blood. The source of this sequence is a woman aged 25-40 years in good health.

CDR3 in amino acids: CASSLGQGARREQYF. Written as DNA, the CDR3 is TGTGCCAGCAGTTTAGGGCAGGGGGCGCGGCGGGAGCAGTACTTC. The chain uses TRBV12-3 or TRBV12-4 and TRBJ2-7; 8 bases match TRBD1. CDR3 length: 15 residues. The junction had 9 bases not matched to a gene; V was cut back by 1 base and J by 7 bases.